This T cell receptor beta chain is drawn from a study of cytomegalovirus exposure and HLA in healthy donors. Background on the study: Findings of an earlier analysis included under 140 million unique TCR beta sequences from 200 million or so T cells.

Primers included in the PCR were 60 Vbeta and 13 Jbeta primers. Sequenced by immunoSEQ multiplex PCR; TCRdb stores in-frame clones only, minus some. This sample carries about 160,000 clones, around 77% of them seen once, and the ten largest clones take roughly 1.6%. CDR1 SGHNT and CDR2 YYREEE come from the germline V gene (reference sequence). Trimming left V 2 bases short and J 5 bases short, with 8 bases between. The CDR3 loop spans 13 amino acids. The chain joins TRBV5-4 to TRBJ2-1; tentative D call: TRBD1 (6 bases). This clonotype originated in a man aged 40-49 years in good health and CMV-seronegative. Sequenced: PBMCs. The CDR3 sequence: CASSFRDNNEQFF. The CDR3 DNA reads TGTGCCAGCAGCTTCCGGGACAACAATGAGCAGTTCTTC.